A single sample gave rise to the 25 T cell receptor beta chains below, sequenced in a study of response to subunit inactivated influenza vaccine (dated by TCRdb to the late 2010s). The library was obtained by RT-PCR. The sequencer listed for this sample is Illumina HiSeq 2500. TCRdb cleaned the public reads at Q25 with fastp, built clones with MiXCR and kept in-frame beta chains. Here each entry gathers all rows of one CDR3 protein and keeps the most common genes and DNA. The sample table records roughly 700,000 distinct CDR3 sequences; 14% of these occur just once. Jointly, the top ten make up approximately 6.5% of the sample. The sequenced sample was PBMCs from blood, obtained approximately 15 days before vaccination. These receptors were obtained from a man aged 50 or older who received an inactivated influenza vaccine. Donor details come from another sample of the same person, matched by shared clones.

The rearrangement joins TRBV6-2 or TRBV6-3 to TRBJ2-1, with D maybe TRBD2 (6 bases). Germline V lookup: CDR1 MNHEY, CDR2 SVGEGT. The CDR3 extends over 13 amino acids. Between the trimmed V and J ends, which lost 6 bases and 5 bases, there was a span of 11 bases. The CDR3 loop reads CASRSSAHNEQFF. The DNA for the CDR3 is TGTGCCAGCAGGTCTAGCGCCCACAATGAGCAGTTCTTC.

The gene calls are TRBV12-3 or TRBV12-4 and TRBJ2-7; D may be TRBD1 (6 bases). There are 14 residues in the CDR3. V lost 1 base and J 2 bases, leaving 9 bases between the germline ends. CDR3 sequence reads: CASSLVQGPYEQYF. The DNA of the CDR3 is TGTGCCAGCAGTTTAGTACAGGGCCCCTACGAGCAGTACTTC.

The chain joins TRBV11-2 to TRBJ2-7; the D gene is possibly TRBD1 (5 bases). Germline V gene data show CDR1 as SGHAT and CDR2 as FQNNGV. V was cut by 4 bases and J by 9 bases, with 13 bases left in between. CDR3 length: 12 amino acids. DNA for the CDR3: TGTGCCAGCAGCTCGTCCAGGGTCGCGCAGTACTTC. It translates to CASSSSRVAQYF.

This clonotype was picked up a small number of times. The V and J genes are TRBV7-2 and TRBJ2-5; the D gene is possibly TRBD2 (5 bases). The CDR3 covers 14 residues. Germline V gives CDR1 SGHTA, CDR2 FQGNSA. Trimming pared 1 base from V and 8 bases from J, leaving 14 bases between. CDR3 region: CASSLENQRDTQYF. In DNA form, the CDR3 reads TGTGCCAGCAGCTTAGAAAACCAGAGGGATACCCAGTACTTC.

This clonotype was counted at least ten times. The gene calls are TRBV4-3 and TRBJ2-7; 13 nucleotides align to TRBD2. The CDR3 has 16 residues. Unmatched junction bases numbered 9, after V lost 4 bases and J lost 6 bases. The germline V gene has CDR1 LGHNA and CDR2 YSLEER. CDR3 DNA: TGCGCCAGCAGCCGAGTAGGACTAGCGGGAGCTGGCGAGCAGTACTTC. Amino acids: CASSRVGLAGAGEQYF.

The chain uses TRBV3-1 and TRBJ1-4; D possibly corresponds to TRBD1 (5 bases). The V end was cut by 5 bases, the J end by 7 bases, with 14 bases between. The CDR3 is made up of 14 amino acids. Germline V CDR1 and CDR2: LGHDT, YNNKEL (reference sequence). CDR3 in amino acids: CASSFGTASEKLFF. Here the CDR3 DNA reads TGTGCCAGCAGCTTCGGGACGGCCAGTGAAAAACTGTTTTTT.

The CDR3 is CSAPDPDRVSYEQYF. The CDR3 coding sequence is TGCAGTGCTCCCGACCCGGACAGGGTCTCCTACGAGCAGTACTTC. The chain combines TRBV20-1 with TRBJ2-7; 8 bases fit TRBD1. V shed 5 bases, J shed 0 bases, and the junction held 9 bases outside the gene matches. The CDR3 loop spans 15 amino acids. Germline loops: CDR1 DFQATT, CDR2 SNEGSKA (reference sequence).

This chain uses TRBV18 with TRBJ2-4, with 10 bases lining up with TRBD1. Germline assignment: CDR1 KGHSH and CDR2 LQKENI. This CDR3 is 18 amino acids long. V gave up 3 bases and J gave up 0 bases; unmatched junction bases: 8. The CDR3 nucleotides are TGTGCCAGCTCACCTGGACAGGGGGTCGATGTAGCCAAAAACATTCAGTACTTC. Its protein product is CASSPGQGVDVAKNIQYF.

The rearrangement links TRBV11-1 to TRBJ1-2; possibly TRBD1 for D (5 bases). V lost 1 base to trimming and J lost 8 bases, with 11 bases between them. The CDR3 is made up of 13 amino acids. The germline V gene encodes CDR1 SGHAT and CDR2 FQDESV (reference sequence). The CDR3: CASSLGGVRGYTF. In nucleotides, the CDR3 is TGTGCCAGCAGCTTAGGAGGGGTTCGCGGCTACACCTTC.

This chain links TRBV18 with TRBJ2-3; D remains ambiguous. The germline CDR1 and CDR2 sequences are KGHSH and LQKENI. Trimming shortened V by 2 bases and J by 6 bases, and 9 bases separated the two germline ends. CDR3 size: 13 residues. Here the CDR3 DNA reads TGTGCCAGCTCACCATTGACGGTGGATACGCAGTATTTT. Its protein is CASSPLTVDTQYF.

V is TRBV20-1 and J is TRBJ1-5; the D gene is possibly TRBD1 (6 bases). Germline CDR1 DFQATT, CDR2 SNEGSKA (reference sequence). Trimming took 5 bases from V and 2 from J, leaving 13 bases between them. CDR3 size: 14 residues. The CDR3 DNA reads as TGCAGTGCTGGACAGAGATCTGGCAATCAGCCCCAGCATTTT. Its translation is CSAGQRSGNQPQHF.

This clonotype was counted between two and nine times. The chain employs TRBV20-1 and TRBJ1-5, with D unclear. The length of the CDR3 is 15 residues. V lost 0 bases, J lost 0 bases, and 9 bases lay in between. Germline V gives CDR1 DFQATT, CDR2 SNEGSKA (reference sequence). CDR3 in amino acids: CSARDRSHSNQPQHF. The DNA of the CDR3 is TGCAGTGCTAGAGATAGGAGTCATAGCAATCAGCCCCAGCATTTT.

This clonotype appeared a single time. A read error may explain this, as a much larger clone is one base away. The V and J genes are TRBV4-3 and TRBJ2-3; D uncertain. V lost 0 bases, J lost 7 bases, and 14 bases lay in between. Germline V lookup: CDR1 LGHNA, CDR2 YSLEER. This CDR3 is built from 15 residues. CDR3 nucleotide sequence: TGCGCCAGCAGCCAAGACAGGCGGATGGGCTATACGCAGTATTTT. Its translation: CASSQDRRMGYTQYF.

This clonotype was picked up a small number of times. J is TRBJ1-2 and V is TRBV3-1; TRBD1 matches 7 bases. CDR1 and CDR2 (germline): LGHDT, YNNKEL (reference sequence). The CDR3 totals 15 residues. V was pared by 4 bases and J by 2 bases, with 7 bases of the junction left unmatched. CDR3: CASSPNWGQNYGYTF. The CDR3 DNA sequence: TGTGCCAGCAGCCCCAATTGGGGACAGAACTATGGCTACACCTTC.

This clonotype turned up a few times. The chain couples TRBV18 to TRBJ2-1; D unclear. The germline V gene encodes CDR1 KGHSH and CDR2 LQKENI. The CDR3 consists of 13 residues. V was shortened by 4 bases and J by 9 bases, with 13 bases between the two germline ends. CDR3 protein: CASSQVSKSEQFF. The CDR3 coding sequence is TGTGCCAGCTCACAAGTATCCAAGAGTGAGCAGTTCTTC.

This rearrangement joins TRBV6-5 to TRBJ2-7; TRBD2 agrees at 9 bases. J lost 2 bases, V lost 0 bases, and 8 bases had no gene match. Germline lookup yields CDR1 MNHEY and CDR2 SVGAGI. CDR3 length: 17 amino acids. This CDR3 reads CASSYSKRGDPAYEQYF. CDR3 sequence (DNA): TGTGCCAGCAGTTACTCGAAGCGGGGGGACCCGGCCTACGAGCAGTACTTC.

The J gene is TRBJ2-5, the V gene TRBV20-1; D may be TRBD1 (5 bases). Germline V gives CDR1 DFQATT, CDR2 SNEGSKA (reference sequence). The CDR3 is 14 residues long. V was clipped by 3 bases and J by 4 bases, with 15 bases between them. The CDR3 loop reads CSARNQGRGETQYF. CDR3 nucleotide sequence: TGCAGTGCTAGGAACCAGGGTAGGGGAGAGACCCAGTACTTC.

The DNA for the CDR3 is TGTGCCACCAGCAGAGATTTACCTATCTCTGGGGCCAACGTCCTGACTTTC. Translated: CATSRDLPISGANVLTF. This chain connects TRBV15 to TRBJ2-6; no firm D call. Per the germline V gene, CDR1 is LNHNV and CDR2 is YYDKDF (reference sequence). Trimming pared 0 bases from V and 0 bases from J, leaving 9 bases between. The length of the CDR3 is 17 residues.

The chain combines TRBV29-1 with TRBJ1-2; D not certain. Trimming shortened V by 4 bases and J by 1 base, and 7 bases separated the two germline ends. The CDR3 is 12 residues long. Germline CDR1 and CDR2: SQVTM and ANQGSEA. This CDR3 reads CSVVKINYGYTF. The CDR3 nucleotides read TGCAGCGTTGTAAAGATTAACTATGGCTACACCTTC.

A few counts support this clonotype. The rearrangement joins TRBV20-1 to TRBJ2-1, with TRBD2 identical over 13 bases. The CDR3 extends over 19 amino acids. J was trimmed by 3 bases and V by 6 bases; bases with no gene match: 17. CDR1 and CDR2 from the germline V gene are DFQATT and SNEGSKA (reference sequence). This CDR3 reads CSAEIPGLAGPGGYNEQFF. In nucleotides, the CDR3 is TGCAGTGCCGAAATCCCGGGACTAGCGGGGCCGGGGGGCTACAATGAGCAGTTCTTC.

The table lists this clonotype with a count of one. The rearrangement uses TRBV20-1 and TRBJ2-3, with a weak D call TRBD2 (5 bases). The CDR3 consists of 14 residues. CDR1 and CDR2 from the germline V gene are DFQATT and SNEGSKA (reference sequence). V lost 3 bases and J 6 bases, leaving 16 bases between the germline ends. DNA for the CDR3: TGCAGTGCTAGCCTCGGCCCGCGAGGGGATACGCAGTATTTT. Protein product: CSASLGPRGDTQYF.

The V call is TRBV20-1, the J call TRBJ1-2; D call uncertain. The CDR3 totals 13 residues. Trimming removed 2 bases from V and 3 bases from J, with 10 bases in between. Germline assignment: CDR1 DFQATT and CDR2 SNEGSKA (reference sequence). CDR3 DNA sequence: TGCAGTGCTAGAATCCCCACTCACTATGGCTACACCTTC. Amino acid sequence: CSARIPTHYGYTF.

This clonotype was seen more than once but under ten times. This CDR3 reads CASSLEGHVYEQYF. Here the CDR3 DNA reads TGCGCCAGCAGCTTGGAGGGACACGTTTACGAGCAGTACTTC. This sequence joins TRBV5-1 and TRBJ2-7; D perhaps matches TRBD1 (6 bases). Trimming took off 0 bases at V and 4 bases at J, with 11 bases between the two ends. Looked up from germline, CDR1 is SGHRS and CDR2 is YFSETQ. The CDR3 covers 14 residues.

In nucleotides, the CDR3 is TGTGCCAGCAGCTCCCCCGGGACAATTACCTACGAGCAGTACTTC. The encoded protein is CASSSPGTITYEQYF. This chain connects TRBV5-5 to TRBJ2-7, with D possibly being TRBD1 (6 bases). The CDR3 has 15 amino acids. CDR1 and CDR2 from the germline V gene are SGHKS and YYEKEE (reference sequence). Trimming shortened V by 3 bases and J by 2 bases, and 15 bases separated the two germline ends.

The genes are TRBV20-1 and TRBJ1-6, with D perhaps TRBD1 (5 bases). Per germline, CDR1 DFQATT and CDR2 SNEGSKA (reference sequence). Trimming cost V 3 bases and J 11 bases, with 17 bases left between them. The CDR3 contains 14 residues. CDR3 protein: CSASPGADPAPLHF. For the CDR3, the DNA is TGCAGTGCTAGCCCCGGGGCCGACCCTGCACCCCTCCACTTT.